These 11 T cell receptor beta chains originate from one sample sequenced in a study of cytomegalovirus exposure and HLA in healthy donors. PCR used 60 Vbeta primers and 13 Jbeta primers. The table came from immunoSEQ multiplex PCR; TCRdb's copy has only in-frame clones and leaves some out. The sample lists 200,000 to 250,000 clones, less than 80% occurring once. The sample comprised PBMCs. The receptors come from a girl aged 2-10 years in good health and CMV-seronegative.

The chain carries TRBV6-1 and TRBJ2-7; D is perhaps TRBD2 (5 bases). The CDR3 has 16 residues. Deletions cut 4 bases from V and 3 bases from J, with 19 bases between. Germline CDR1 is MNHNS and CDR2 is SASEGT. In nucleotides, the CDR3 is TGTGCCAGCAGTGCACGTGGAGGACTGACTCGCTACGAGCAGTACTTC. Protein product: CASSARGGLTRYEQYF.

The V and J genes are TRBV6-4 and TRBJ2-5; D gene ambiguous. The V end was cut by 3 bases, the J end by 1 base, with 12 bases between. The CDR3 extends over 15 amino acids. CDR1 and CDR2 from the germline V gene are MRHNA and SNTAGT. The CDR3 sequence is CASSEQPGSQETQYF. In DNA, the CDR3 is TGTGCCAGCAGTGAACAGCCCGGAAGCCAAGAGACCCAGTACTTC.

The count of this clone is one. V gene TRBV11-2 combines with J gene TRBJ2-5; TRBD2 matches at 9 bases. Looked up from germline, CDR1 is SGHAT and CDR2 is FQNNGV. The CDR3 loop spans 15 amino acids. Germline trimming cut 1 base from V and 2 bases from J; bases unmatched to any gene: 2. The DNA for the CDR3 is TGTGCCAGCAGCTTAGTTAGCGGGGGACAAGAGACCCAGTACTTC. Translating gives CASSLVSGGQETQYF.

Comments on this clone: The germline gene is not matched at one end of the junction; a read error may be the cause. This chain links TRBV4-1 with TRBJ1-4, with a possible D match to TRBD1 (6 bases). CDR1 and CDR2 (germline): MGHRA, YSYEKL. CDR3 size: 17 residues. CDR3 amino acids: CASSQDLTGLTSEKLFF. CDR3 nucleotides: TGCGCCAGCAGCCAAGACTTAACAGGGTTAACTAGTGAAAAACTGTTTTTT.

This chain connects TRBV18 to TRBJ2-3; D call uncertain. V dropped 6 bases and J dropped 6 bases, with 10 bases sitting between them. Per germline, CDR1 KGHSH and CDR2 LQKENI. The CDR3 length is 12 residues. The CDR3 reads CASSSRSDTQYF. Written as DNA, the CDR3 is TGTGCCAGCTCGTCGAGGTCCGATACGCAGTATTTT.

This clone was recorded only once. Other nucleotide sequences in the sample specify the same CDR3. The V gene is TRBV5-6, the J gene TRBJ2-5, with D possibly TRBD2 on 6 matching bases. The V and J ends lost 1 base and 1 base respectively, with 8 bases between them. The CDR3 contains 14 residues. Germline V gene sequence: CDR1 SGHDT, CDR2 YYEEEE. CDR3 sequence (DNA): TGTGCCAGCAGCTTGCGTAGCGGCCAAGAGACCCAGTACTTC. The encoded protein is CASSLRSGQETQYF.

About this clone itself: Compared with germline, one end of the junction differs, possibly owing to a read error. V usage is TRBV5-1 and J usage is TRBJ1-3, with TRBD1 identical over 10 bases. Per the germline V gene, CDR1 is SGHRS and CDR2 is YFSETQ. The CDR3 is made up of 15 amino acids. The CDR3 protein is CVSSYGTGAGNTIYF. The CDR3 coding sequence is TGCGTCAGCAGCTACGGGACAGGGGCTGGAAACACCATATATTTT.

J is TRBJ1-6 and V is TRBV30; 8 positions match TRBD1. Germline V gene sequence: CDR1 GTSNPN, CDR2 SVGIG (reference sequence). This CDR3 has 11 residues. Trimming removed 3 bases from V and 15 bases from J; junction bases left unmatched: 4. For the CDR3, the DNA is TGTGCCTGGAGCAGACAGGGGATCCTCCACTTT. The encoded protein is CAWSRQGILHF.

This clone showed up just a few times. The DNA for the CDR3 is TGTGCCACCAGCAGGCGTCAAGGGGTGGAGACCCAGTACTTC. This sequence encodes CATSRRQGVETQYF. The chain links TRBV15 to TRBJ2-5; tentatively, D is TRBD1 (5 bases). Germline CDR1 reads LNHNV; CDR2 reads YYDKDF (reference sequence). V was trimmed by 3 bases and J by 5 bases, leaving 13 bases between them. The CDR3 sequence is 14 residues long.

J is TRBJ2-3 and V is TRBV10-3, with 8 bases fitting TRBD2. The CDR3 loop spans 16 amino acids. Germline assignment: CDR1 ENHRY and CDR2 SYGVKD. Trimming cost V 6 bases and J 4 bases; bases outside gene matches: 12. The DNA for the CDR3 is TGTGCCATCAGCCCAAGCGGGGGTGGGCTATCAGATACGCAGTATTTT. This sequence encodes CAISPSGGGLSDTQYF.

The chain uses TRBV4-2 and TRBJ2-7; D perhaps matches TRBD1 (5 bases). The CDR3 runs 16 residues. Germline-derived CDR1 and CDR2 are LGHNA and YNFKEQ. V lost 0 bases and J 2 bases, leaving 14 bases between the germline ends. CDR3 residues: CASSQELGQAPYEQYF. The CDR3, as DNA: TGTGCCAGCAGCCAAGAGTTGGGGCAGGCCCCCTACGAGCAGTACTTC.